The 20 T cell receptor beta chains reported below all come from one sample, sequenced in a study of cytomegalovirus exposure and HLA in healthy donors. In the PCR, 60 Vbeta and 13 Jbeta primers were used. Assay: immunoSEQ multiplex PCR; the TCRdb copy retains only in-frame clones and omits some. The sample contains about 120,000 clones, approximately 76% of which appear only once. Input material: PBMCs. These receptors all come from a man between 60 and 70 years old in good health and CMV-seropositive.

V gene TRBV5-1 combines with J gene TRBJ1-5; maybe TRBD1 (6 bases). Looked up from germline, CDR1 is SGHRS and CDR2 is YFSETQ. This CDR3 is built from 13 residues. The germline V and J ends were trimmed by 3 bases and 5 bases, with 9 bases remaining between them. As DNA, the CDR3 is TGCGCCAGCAGCTGGGACACCCATCAGCCCCAGCATTTT. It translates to CASSWDTHQPQHF.

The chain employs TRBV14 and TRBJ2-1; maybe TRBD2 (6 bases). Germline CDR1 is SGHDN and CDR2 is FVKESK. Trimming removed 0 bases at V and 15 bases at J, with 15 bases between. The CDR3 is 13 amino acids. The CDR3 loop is CASSQDLGGGRFF. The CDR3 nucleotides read TGTGCCAGCAGCCAAGACTTGGGTGGAGGGAGGTTCTTC.

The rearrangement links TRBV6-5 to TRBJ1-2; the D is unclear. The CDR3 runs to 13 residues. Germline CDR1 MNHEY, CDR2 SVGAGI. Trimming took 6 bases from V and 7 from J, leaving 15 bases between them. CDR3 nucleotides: TGTGCCAGCAGGCTCGAGTTAACCGGTGGCTACACCTTC. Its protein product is CASRLELTGGYTF.

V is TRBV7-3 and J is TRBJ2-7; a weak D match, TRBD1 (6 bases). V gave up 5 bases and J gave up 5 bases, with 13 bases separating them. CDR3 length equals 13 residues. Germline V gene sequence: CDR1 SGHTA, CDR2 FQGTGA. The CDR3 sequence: CASSRQGFNEQYF. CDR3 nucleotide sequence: TGTGCCAGCAGCCGGCAGGGGTTTAACGAGCAGTACTTC.

CDR3 loop: CASSPFSGTEAFF. CDR3 bases: TGTGCCAGCAGTCCCTTTTCAGGGACTGAAGCTTTCTTT. This chain connects TRBV6-6 to TRBJ1-1; the D gene is possibly TRBD1 (5 bases). V lost 5 bases to trimming and J lost 5 bases, with 12 bases between them. Germline V gene lookup returns CDR1 MNHNY and CDR2 SVGAGI (reference sequence). The CDR3 has 13 residues.

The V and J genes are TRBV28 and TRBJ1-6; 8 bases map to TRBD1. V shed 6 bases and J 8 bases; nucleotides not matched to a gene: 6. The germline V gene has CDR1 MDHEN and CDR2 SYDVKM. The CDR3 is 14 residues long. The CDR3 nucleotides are TGTGCCAGCAGCTGGACAGGGATGGATTCACCCCTCCACTTT. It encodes CASSWTGMDSPLHF.

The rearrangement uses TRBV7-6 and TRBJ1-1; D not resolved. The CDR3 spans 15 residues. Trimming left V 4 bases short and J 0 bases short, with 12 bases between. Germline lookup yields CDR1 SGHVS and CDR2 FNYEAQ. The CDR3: CASSYTLSVNTEAFF. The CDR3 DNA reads TGTGCCAGCAGCTACACCTTGTCTGTGAACACTGAAGCTTTCTTT.

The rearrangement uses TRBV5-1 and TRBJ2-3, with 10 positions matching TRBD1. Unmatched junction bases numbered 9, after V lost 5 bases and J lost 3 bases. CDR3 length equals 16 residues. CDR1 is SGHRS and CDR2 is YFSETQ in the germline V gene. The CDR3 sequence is CASSPRPGQGTDTQYF. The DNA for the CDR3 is TGCGCCAGCAGTCCACGCCCGGGACAGGGGACAGATACGCAGTATTTT.

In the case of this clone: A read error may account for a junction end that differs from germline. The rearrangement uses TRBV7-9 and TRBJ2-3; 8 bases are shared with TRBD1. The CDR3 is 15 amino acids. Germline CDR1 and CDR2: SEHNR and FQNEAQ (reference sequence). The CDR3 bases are TGTGCCAGCAGCTTCGGACAGGGAAGCACAGATATGCAGTATTTT. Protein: CASSFGQGSTDMQYF.

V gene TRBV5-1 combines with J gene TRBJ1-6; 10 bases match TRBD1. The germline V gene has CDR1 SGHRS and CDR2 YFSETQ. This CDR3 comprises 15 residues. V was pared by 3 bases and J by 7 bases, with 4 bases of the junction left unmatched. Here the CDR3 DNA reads TGCGCCAGCAGCTCAGGGACAGGGGTCAATTCACCCCTCCACTTT. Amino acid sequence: CASSSGTGVNSPLHF.

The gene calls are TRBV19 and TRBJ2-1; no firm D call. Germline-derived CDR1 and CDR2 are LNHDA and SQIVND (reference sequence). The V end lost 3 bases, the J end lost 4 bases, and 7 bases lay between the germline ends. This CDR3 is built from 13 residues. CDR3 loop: CASSIVFYNEQFF. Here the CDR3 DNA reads TGTGCCAGTAGTATCGTCTTTTACAATGAGCAGTTCTTC.

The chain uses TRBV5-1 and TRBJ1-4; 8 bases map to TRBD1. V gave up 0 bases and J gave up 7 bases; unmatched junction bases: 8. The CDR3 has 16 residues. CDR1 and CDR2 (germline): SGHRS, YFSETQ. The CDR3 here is CASSLEGQATAEKLFF. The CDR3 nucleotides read TGCGCCAGCAGCTTGGAGGGACAGGCCACTGCTGAAAAACTGTTTTTT.

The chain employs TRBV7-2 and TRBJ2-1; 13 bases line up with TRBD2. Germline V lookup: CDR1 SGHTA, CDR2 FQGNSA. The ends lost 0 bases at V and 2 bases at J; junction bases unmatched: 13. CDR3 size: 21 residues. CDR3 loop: CASSLAITGLAGRGAYNEQFF. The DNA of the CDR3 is TGTGCCAGCAGCTTAGCCATCACGGGACTAGCGGGACGGGGCGCCTACAATGAGCAGTTCTTC.

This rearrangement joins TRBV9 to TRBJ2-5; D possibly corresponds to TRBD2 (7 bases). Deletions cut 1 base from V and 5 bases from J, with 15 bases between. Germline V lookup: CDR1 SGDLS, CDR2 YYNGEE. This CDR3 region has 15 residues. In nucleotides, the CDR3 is TGTGCCAGCAGCGTACGGGGGGCCGCCGGGGAGACCCAGTACTTC. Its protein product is CASSVRGAAGETQYF.

The CDR3 loop is CASSTGQGRGYTF. The CDR3, as DNA: TGTGCCAGCAGTACCGGACAGGGCCGCGGCTACACCTTC. V usage is TRBV6-4 and J usage is TRBJ1-2; 8 nucleotides agree with TRBD1. Trimming took 5 bases from V and 8 from J; bases not matched to a gene: 7. Germline CDR1 is MRHNA and CDR2 is SNTAGT. CDR3 length: 13 residues.

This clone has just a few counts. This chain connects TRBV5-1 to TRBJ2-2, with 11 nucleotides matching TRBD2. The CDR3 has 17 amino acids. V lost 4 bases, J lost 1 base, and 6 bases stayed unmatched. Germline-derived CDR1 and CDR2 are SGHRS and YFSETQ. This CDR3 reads CASSGTSGLVNTGELFF. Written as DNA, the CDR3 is TGCGCCAGCAGCGGGACTAGCGGCTTGGTGAACACCGGGGAGCTGTTTTTT. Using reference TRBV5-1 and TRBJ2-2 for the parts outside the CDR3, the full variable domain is KAGVTQTPRYLIKTRGQQVTLSCSPISGHRSVSWYQQTPGQGLQFLFEYFSETQRNKGNFPGRFSGRQFSNSRSEMNVSTLELGDSALYLCASSGTSGLVNTGELFFGEGSRLTVL.

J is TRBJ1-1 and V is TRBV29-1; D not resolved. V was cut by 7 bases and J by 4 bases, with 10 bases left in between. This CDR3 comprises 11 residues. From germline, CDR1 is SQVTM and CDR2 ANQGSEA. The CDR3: CSAAEGTEAFF. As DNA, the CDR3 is TGCAGCGCCGCGGAGGGCACTGAAGCTTTCTTT.

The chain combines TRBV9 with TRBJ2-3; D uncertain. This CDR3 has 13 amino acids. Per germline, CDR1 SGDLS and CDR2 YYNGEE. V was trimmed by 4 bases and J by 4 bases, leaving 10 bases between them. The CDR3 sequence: CASSPRRPDTQYF. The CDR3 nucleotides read TGTGCCAGCAGCCCGCGGCGCCCAGATACGCAGTATTTT. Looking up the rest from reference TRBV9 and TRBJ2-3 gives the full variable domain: DSGVTQTPKHLITATGQRVTLRCSPRSGDLSVYWYQQSLDQGLQFLIQYYNGEERAKGNILERFSAQQFPDLHSELNLSSLELGDSALYFCASSPRRPDTQYFGPGTRLTVL.

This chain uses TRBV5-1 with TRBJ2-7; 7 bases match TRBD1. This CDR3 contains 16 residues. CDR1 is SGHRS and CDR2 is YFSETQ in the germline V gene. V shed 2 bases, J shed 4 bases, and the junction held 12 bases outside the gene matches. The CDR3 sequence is CASSFGSGTAEYEQYF. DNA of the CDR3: TGCGCCAGCAGCTTCGGTTCCGGGACAGCAGAGTACGAGCAGTACTTC.

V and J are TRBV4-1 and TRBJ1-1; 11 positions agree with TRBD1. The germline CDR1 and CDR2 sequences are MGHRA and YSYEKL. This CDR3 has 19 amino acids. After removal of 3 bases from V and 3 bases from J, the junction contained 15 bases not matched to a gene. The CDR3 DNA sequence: TGCGCCAGCAGCCAGCGAACACTAAGCAGGGGACAGGGGGACACTGAAGCTTTCTTT. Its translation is CASSQRTLSRGQGDTEAFF.